This T cell receptor (beta chain) was captured by sequencing in a study of Ad26.COV2.S vaccination and SARS-CoV-2 variants. Whole-study context: Once or twice, 56 days apart, Ad26.COV2.S was delivered intramuscularly.

Indicated treatment: about 20 received Ad26.COV2.S at low or high dose, single or two shots; 5 received placebo; per-sample allocation not given. Material that was analyzed had been drawn on day 63 after the first vaccine or placebo injection. Vaccination employed an Ad26 vector expressing the Wuhan-strain SARS-CoV-2 spike. This clone was counted a few times. No antigen is known for it. Study conclusions and caveats: Measures of TCR breadth and depth may have fallen short of total T cell responses.

This table comes from immunoSEQ multiplex PCR, and its TCRdb copy is limited to in-frame clones, with some not included. The top ten hold about 1.5% of the sample, which has around 450,000 clones, 80% to 90% seen once. This specimen consisted of peripheral blood, obtained in a trial of Ad26.COV2.S vaccine versus placebo. The source is a person aged 18-65 years who received the Ad26.COV2.S COVID-19 vaccine or a placebo.

The CDR3 here is CASSEGLRNTIYF. The CDR3 bases are TGTGCCAGCAGCGAGGGCCTCAGAAACACCATATATTTT. The rearrangement uses TRBV28 and TRBJ1-3; D uncertain. The V gene lost 6 bases and the J gene lost 5 bases, with 11 bases spanning the gap. Germline loops: CDR1 MDHEN, CDR2 SYDVKM. This CDR3 region has 13 residues. Based on the CDR3 plus reference TRBV28 and TRBJ1-3, the full variable domain is DVKVTQSSRYLVKRTGEKVFLECVQDMDHENMFWYRQDPGLGLRLIYFSYDVKMKEKGDIPEGYSVSREKKERFSLILESASTNQTSMYLCASSEGLRNTIYFGEGSWLTVV.